Sequencing of this T cell receptor (beta chain) was carried out in a study of shared clonotypes between healthy human individuals. Those who donated, Caucasian adults without exception, all lived in Nashville, Tennessee. CDR3 length: 16 amino acids. V gave up 2 bases and J gave up 1 base, with 11 bases separating them. Germline CDR1 is MNHNY and CDR2 is SVGAGI (reference sequence). DNA input for the unsorted PBMC replicate PCRs was around 0.3 ug, about 30,000 T cell genomes. Some clones are missing from TCRdb's copy, which holds only in-frame ones; the method was immunoSEQ multiplex PCR. The sample lists over 400,000 clones, about 78% occurring once.

The sequence came from a woman aged 40 to 50 in good health. Some clones in this sample may be carry-over from other donors' samples. What was sequenced was PBMCs. This chain connects TRBV6-6 to TRBJ1-4; no firm D call. As DNA, the CDR3 is TGTGCCAGCAGTTACGGGGTAGGAGGAACTAATGAAAAACTGTTTTTT. The encoded protein is CASSYGVGGTNEKLFF.